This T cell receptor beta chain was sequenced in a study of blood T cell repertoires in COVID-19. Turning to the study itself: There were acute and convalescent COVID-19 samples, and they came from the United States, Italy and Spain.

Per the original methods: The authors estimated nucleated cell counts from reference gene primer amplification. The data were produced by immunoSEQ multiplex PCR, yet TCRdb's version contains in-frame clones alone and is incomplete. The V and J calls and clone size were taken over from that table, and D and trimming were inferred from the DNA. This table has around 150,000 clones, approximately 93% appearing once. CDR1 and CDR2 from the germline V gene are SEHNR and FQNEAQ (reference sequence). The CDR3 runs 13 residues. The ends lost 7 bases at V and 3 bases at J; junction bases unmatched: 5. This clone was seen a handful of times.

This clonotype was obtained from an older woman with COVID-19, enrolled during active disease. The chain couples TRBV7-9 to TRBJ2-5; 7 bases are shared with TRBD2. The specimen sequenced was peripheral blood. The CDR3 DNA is TGTGCCAGCACCGTTGGGGGGGAAGAGACCCAGTACTTC. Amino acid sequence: CASTVGGEETQYF. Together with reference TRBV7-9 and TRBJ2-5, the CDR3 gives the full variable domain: DTGVSQNPRHKITKRGQNVTFRCDPISEHNRLYWYRQTLGQGPEFLTYFQNEAQLEKSRLLSDRFSAERPKGSFSTLEIQRTEQGDSAMYLCASTVGGEETQYFGPGTRLLVL.